This T cell receptor (beta chain) was observed in a study of shared clonotypes between healthy human individuals. Study-wide results and limits: Sampling used blood alone; tissue repertoires probably differ. Depth of sequencing was expected to influence donor clonotype sharing.

HIV-negative, healthy adults without recent acute infections or vaccinations were the donors. Worth noting for this clone: The target antigen is unknown.

Clones were read by immunoSEQ multiplex PCR, and TCRdb kept only the in-frame ones, dropping some. The sample consists of 2,500,000 or so clones, roughly 92% of them appearing once. The sequence derives from a man between 18 and 35 years old in good health. Some clones in this sample may be carry-over from other donors' samples. Sequenced material: naive CD4+ T cells from PBMCs. As to subset: CD45RA+ positively selected.

The CDR3 DNA reads TGTGCCAGCAGTGACGGGAGGCCCCTCTACAATGAGCAGTTCTTC. Translating it yields CASSDGRPLYNEQFF. V gene TRBV2 combines with J gene TRBJ2-1; TRBD2 agrees at 7 bases. The germline gives CDR1 SNHLY, CDR2 FYNNEI. CDR3 length equals 15 residues. J was trimmed by 3 bases and V by 3 bases; bases with no gene match: 5.